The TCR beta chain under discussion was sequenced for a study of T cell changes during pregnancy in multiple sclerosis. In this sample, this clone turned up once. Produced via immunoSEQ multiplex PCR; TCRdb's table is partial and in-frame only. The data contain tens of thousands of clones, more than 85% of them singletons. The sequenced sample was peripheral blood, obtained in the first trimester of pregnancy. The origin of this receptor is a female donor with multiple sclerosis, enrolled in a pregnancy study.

The CDR3 reads CASSRRGSSYEQYF. In nucleotides, the CDR3 is TGCGCCAGCAGCCGGCGGGGGAGCTCCTACGAGCAGTACTTC. V gene TRBV5-1 combines with J gene TRBJ2-7, with 7 bases aligning to TRBD2. V shed 4 bases and J 0 bases; nucleotides not matched to a gene: 4. This CDR3 has 14 residues. Looked up from germline, CDR1 is SGHRS and CDR2 is YFSETQ.